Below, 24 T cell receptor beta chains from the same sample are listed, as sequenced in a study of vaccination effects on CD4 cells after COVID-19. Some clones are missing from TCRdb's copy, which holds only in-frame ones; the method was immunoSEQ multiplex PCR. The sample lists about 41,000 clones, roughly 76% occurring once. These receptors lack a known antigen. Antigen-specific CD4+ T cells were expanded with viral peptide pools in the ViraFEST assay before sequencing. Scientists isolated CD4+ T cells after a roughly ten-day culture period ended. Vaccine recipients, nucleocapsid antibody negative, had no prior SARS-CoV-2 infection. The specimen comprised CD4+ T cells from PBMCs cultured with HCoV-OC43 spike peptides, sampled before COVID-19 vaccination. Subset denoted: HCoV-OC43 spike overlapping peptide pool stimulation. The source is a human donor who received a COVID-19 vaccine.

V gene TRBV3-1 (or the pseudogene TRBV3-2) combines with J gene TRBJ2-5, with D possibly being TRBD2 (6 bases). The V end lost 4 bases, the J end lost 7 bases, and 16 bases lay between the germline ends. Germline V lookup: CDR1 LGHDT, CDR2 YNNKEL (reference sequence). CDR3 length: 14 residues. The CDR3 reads CASSRDWALGTQYF. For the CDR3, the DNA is TGTGCCAGCAGCCGGGACTGGGCTCTGGGGACCCAGTACTTC.

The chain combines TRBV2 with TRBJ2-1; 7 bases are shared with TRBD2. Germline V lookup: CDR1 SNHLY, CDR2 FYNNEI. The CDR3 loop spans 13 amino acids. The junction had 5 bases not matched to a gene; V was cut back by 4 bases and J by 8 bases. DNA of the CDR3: TGTGCCAGCAGTGTACTAGCGCGGCATGAGCAGTTCTTC. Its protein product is CASSVLARHEQFF. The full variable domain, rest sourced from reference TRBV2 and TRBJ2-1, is EPEVTQTPSHQVTQMGQEVILRCVPISNHLYFYWYRQILGQKVEFLVSFYNNEISEKSEIFDDQFSVERPDGSNFTLKIRSTKLEDSAMYFCASSVLARHEQFFGPGTRLTVL.

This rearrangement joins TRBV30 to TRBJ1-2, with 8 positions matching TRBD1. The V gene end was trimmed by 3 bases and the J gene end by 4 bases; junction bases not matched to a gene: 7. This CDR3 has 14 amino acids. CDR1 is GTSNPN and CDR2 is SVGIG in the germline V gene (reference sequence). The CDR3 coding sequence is TGTGCCTGGAGCTTCACAGGGGGGAGCTATGGCTACACCTTC. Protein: CAWSFTGGSYGYTF.

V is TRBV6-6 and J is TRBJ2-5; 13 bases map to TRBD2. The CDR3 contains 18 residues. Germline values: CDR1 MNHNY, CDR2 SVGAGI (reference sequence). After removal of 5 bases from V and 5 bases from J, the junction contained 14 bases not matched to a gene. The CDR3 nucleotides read TGTGCCAGCAGTCAGGGACTAGCGGGGACATACATCCGGGAGACCCAGTACTTC. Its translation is CASSQGLAGTYIRETQYF.

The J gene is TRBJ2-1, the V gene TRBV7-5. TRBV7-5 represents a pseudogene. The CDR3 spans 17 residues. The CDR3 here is CARRRTRGPFHHNEQFF. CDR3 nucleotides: TGTGCCAGAAGACGGACCCGTGGACCGTTCCACCACAATGAGCAGTTCTTC.

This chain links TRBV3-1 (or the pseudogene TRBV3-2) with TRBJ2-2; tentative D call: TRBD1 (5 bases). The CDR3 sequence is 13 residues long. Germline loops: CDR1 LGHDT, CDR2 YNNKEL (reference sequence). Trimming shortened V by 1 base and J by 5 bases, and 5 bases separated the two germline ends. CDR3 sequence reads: CASSQAGTGELFF. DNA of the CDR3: TGTGCCAGCAGCCAAGCAGGGACCGGGGAGCTGTTTTTT.

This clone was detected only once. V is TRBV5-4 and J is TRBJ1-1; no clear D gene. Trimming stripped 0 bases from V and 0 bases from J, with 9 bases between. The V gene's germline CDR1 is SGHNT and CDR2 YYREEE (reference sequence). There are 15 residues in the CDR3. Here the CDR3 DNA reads TGTGCCAGCAGCTTGGCAGGCAGCATGAACACTGAAGCTTTCTTT. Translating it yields CASSLAGSMNTEAFF.

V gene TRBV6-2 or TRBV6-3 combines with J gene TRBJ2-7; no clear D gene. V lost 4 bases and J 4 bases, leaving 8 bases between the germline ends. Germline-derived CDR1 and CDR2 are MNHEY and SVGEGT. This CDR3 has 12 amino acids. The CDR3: CASSFLGYEQYF. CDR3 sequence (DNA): TGTGCCAGCAGTTTTCTGGGATACGAGCAGTACTTC.

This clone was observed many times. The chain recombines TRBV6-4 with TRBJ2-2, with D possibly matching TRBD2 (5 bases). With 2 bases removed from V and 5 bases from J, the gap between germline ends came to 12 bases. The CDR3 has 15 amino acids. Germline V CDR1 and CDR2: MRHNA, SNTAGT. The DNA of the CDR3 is TGTGCCAGCAGTGACATAGCAACGGGGACCGGGGAGCTGTTTTTT. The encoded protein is CASSDIATGTGELFF.

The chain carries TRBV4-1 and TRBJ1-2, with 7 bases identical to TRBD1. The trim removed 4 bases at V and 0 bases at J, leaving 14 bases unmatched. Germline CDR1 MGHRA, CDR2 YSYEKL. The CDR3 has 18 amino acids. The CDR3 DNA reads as TGCGCCAGCAGCCCCGCCCGGGACAGAACATCGACTAACTATGGCTACACCTTC. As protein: CASSPARDRTSTNYGYTF.

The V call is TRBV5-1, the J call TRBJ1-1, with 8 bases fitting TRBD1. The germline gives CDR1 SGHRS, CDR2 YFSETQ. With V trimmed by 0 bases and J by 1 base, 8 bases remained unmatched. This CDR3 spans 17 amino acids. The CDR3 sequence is CASSLGPRTGSNTEAFF. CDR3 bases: TGCGCCAGCAGCTTGGGTCCTAGGACAGGGTCGAACACTGAAGCTTTCTTT.

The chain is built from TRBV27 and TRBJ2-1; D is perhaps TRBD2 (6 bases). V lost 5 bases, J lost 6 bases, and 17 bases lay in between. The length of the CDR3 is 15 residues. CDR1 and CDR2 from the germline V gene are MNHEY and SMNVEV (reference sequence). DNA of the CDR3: TGTGCCAGCAGTCACCAGGCGGGGTTCGGCAATGAGCAGTTCTTC. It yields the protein CASSHQAGFGNEQFF.

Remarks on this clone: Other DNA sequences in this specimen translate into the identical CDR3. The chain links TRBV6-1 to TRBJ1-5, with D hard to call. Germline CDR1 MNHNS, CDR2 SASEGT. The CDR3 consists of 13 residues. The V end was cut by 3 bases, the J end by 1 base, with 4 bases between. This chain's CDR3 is CASSEVSNQPQHF. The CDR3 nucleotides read TGTGCCAGCAGTGAGGTGAGCAATCAGCCCCAGCATTTT.

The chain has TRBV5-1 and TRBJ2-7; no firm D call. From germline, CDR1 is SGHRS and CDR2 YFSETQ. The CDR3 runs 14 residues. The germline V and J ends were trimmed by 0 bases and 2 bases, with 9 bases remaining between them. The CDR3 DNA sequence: TGCGCCAGCAGCTTGGTGGATGCTACCTACGAGCAGTACTTC. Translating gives CASSLVDATYEQYF.

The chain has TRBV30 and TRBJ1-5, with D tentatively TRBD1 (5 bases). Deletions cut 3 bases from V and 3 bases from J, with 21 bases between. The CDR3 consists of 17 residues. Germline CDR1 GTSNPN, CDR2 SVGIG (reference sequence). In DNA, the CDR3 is TGTGCCTGGAGCCACACGTACGGGGGGGGGAACAATCAGCCCCAGCATTTT. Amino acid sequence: CAWSHTYGGGNNQPQHF.

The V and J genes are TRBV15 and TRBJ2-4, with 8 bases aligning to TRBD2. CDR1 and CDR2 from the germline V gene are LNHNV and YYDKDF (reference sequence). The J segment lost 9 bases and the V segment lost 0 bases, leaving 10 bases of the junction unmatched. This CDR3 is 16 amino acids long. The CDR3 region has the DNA TGTGCCACCAGCAGAGATTGCGGACTAGCAAGCTTCATTCAGTACTTC. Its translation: CATSRDCGLASFIQYF.

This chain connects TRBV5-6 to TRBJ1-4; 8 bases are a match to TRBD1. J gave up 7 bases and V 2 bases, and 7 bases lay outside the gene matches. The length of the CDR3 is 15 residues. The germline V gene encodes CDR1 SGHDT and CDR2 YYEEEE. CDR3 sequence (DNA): TGTGCCAGCAGCTTTGACAGGGGAGAGGGTGAAAAACTGTTTTTT. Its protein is CASSFDRGEGEKLFF.

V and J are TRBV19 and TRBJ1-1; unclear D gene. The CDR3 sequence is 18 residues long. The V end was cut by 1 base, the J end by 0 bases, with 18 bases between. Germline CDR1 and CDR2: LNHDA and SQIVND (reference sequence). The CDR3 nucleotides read TGTGCCAGTAGTATAGGGCGGACTATTACAACCATGAACACTGAAGCTTTCTTT. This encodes CASSIGRTITTMNTEAFF.

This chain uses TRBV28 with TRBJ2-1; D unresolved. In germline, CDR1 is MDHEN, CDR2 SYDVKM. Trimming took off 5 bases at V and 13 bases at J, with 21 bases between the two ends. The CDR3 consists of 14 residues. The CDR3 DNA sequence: TGTGCCAGCAGTCCCCAGACGAGACGGAGAAAACAGTTCTTC. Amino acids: CASSPQTRRRKQFF.

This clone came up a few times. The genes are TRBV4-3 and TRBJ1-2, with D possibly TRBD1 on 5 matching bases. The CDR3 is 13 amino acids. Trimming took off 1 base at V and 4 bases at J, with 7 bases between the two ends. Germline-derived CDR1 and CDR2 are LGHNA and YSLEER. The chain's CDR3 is CASSQGQPYGYTF. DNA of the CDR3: TGCGCCAGCAGCCAAGGACAGCCCTATGGCTACACCTTC.

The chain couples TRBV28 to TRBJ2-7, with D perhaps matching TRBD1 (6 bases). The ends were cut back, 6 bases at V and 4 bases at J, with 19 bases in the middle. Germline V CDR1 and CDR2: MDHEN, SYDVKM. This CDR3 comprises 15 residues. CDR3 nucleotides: TGTGCCAGCAGCCGACGGACAGATAGTGGGTACGAGCAGTACTTC. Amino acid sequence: CASSRRTDSGYEQYF.

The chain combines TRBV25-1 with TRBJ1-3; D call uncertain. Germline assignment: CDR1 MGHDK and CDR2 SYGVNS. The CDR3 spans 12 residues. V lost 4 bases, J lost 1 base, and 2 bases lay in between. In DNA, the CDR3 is TGTGCCAGCAGTGGATCTGGAAACACCATATATTTT. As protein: CASSGSGNTIYF.

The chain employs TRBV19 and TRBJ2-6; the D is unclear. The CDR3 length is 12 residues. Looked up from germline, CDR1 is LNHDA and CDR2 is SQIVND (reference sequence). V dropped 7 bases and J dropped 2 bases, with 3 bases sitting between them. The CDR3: CASNAGANVLTF. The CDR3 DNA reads TGTGCCAGTAACGCTGGGGCCAACGTCCTGACTTTC.

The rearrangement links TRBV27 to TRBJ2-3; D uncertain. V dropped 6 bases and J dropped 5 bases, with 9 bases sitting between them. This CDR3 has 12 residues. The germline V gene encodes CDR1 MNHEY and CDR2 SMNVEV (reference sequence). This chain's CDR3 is CASSPQGDTQYF. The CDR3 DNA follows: TGTGCCAGCAGCCCTCAAGGAGATACGCAGTATTTT.